This T cell receptor beta chain appears in the sequencing data of a study of technical replicates of blood from a handful of donors. Trimming stripped 5 bases from V and 4 bases from J, with 12 bases between. Germline-derived CDR1 and CDR2 are MNHEY and SMNVEV (reference sequence). This CDR3 has 13 amino acids. TCRdb's table, derived via immunoSEQ multiplex PCR, lists solely in-frame clones and lacks some. Of some 94,000 clones listed, almost 97% are singletons. The chain recombines TRBV27 with TRBJ2-7, with unresolved D. Sequencing was carried out using T cells isolated from PBMCs. The origin of this receptor is a human donor in good health. The CDR3 nucleotides are TGTGCCAGCAGTGCCCACCACAGATACGAGCAGTACTTC. Its translation is CASSAHHRYEQYF.